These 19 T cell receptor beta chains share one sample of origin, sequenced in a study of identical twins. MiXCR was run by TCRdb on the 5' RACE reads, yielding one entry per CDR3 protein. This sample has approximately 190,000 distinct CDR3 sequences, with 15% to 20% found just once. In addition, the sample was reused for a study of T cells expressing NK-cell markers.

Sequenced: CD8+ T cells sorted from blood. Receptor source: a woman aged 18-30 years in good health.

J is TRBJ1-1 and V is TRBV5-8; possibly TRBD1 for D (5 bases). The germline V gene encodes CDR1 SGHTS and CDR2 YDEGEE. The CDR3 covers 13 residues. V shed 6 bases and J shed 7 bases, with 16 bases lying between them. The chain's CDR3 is CASIPPGQLEAFF. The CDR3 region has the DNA TGTGCCAGCATCCCGCCGGGGCAGCTTGAAGCTTTCTTT.

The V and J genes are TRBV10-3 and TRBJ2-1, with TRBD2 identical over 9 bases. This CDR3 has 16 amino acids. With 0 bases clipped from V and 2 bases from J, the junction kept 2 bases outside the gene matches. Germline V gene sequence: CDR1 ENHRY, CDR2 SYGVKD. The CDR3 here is CAISESLAGAYNEQFF. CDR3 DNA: TGTGCCATCAGTGAGTCTTTAGCGGGAGCCTACAATGAGCAGTTCTTC.

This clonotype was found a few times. CDR3 nucleotides: TGCAGCGTTGACGGACAGGGAAGTCCGAAGAATAACTATGGCTACACCTTC. The encoded protein is CSVDGQGSPKNNYGYTF. The J gene is TRBJ1-2, the V gene TRBV29-1, with 8 nucleotides matching TRBD1. Germline assignment: CDR1 SQVTM and CDR2 ANQGSEA. The V segment lost 3 bases and the J segment 1 base; nucleotides outside the gene matches: 13. The CDR3 has 17 amino acids.

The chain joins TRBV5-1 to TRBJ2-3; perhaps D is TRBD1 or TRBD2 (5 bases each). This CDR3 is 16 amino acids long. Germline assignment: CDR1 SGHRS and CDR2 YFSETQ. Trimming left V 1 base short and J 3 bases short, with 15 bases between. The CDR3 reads CASSLLRGPETDTQYF. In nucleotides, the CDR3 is TGCGCCAGCAGCTTGCTCCGGGGCCCCGAGACAGATACGCAGTATTTT.

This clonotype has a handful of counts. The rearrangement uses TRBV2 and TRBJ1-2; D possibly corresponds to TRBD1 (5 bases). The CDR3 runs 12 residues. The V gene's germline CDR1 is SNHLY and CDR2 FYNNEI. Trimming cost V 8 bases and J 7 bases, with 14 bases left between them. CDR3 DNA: TGTGCCAGCGAGGGGCAGGTCCTTGGCTACACCTTC. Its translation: CASEGQVLGYTF.

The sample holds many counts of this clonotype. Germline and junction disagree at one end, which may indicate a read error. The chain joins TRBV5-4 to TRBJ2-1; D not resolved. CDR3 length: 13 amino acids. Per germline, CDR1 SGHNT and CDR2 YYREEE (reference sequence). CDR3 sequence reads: CASRLDSYNEQFF. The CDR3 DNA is TGTGCCAGCAGGTTGGACTCCTACAATGAGCAGTTCTTC.

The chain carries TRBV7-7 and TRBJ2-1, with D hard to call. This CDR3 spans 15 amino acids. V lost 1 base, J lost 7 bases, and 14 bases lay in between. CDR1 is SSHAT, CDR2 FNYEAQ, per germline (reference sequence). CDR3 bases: TGTGCCAGCAGCTTAGGTCCCCGTTCCATGAATGAGCAGTTCTTC. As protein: CASSLGPRSMNEQFF.

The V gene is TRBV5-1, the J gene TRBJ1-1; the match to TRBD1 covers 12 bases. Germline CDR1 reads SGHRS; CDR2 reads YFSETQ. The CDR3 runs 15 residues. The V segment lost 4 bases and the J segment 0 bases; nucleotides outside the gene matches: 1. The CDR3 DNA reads TGCGCCAGCAGCGGGGACAGGGGGCTGAACACTGAAGCTTTCTTT. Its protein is CASSGDRGLNTEAFF.

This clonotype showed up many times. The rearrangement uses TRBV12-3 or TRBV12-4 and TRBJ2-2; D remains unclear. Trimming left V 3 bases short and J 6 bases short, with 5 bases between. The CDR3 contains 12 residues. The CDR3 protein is CASSFVPGELFF. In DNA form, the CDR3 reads TGTGCCAGCAGTTTTGTCCCCGGGGAGCTGTTTTTT.

CDR3 DNA sequence: TGTGCCAGCAGCCCAGGACGTACAAAGGAGCAGTTCTTC. Its translation: CASSPGRTKEQFF. J is TRBJ2-1 and V is TRBV5-6; D call uncertain. The CDR3 consists of 13 residues. From germline, CDR1 is SGHDT and CDR2 YYEEEE. The V end lost 4 bases, the J end lost 10 bases, and 15 bases lay between the germline ends. The whole variable domain, remainder taken from reference TRBV5-6 and TRBJ2-1, is DAGVTQSPTHLIKTRGQQVTLRCSPKSGHDTVSWYQQALGQGPQFIFQYYEEEERQRGNFPDRFSGHQFPNYSSELNVNALLLGDSALYLCASSPGRTKEQFFGPGTRLTVL.

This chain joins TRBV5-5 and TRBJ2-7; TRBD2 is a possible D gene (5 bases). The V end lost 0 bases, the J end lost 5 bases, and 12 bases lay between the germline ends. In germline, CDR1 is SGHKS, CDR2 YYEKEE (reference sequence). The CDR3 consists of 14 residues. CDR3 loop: CASSLAGSYDEQYF. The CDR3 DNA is TGTGCCAGCAGCTTGGCTGGGAGTTACGACGAGCAGTACTTC.

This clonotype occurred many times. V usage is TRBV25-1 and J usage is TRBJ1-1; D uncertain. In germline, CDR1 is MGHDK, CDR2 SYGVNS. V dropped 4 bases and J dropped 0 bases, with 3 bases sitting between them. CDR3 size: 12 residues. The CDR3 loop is CASSGLNTEAFF. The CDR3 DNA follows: TGTGCCAGCAGTGGACTGAACACTGAAGCTTTCTTT.

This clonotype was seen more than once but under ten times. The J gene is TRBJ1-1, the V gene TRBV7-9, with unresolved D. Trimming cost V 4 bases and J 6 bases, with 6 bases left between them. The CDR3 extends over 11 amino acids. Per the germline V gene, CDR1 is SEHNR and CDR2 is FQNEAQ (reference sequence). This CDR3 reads CASSSGSEAFF. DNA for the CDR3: TGTGCCAGCAGCTCGGGGTCTGAAGCTTTCTTT.

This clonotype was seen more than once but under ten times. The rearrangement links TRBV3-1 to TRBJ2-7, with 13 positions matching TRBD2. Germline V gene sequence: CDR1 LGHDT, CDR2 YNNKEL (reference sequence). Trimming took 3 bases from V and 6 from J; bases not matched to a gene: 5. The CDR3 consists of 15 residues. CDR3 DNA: TGTGCCAGCAGCCATCGGACTAGCGGGAGTCGCGAGCAGTACTTC. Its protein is CASSHRTSGSREQYF.

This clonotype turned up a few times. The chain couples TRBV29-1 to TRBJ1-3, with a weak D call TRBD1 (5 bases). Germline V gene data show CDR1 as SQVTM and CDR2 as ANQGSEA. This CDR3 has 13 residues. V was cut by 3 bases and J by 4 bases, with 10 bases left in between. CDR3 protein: CSVDTGAGNTIYF. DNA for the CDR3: TGCAGCGTTGATACTGGGGCAGGAAACACCATATATTTT.

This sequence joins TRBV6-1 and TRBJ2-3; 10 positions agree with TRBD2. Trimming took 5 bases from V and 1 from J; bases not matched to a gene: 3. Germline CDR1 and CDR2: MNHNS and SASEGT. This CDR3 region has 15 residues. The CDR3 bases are TGTGCCAGCAGTCAAAGCGGGAGGGGCACAGATACGCAGTATTTT. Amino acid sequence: CASSQSGRGTDTQYF.

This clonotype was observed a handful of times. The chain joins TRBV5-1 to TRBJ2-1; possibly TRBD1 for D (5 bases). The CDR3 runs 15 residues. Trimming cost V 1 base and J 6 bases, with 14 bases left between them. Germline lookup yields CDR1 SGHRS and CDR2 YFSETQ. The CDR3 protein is CASSLTGQEVNEQFF. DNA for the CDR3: TGCGCCAGCAGCTTGACAGGACAAGAGGTCAATGAGCAGTTCTTC.

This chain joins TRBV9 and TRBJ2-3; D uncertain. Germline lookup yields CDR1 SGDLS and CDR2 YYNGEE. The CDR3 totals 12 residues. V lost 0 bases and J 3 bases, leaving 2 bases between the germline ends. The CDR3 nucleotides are TGTGCCAGCAGCGTAGTGACAGATACGCAGTATTTT. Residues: CASSVVTDTQYF.

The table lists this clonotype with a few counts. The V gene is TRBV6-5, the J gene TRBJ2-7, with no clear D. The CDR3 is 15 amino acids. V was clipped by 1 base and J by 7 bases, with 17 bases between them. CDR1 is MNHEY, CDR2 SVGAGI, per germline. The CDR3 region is CASSYLLGSASEQYF. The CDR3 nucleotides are TGTGCCAGCAGTTACTTGCTGGGGTCGGCCTCGGAGCAGTACTTC.